This entry concerns a single TCR beta chain. Its antigen is unidentified. TCRbeta library construction was performed incorporating unique molecular identifiers. TCRdb reprocessed the PCR reads via MiXCR and lists one record per CDR3 protein. The sample shows 100,000 or so distinct CDR3 sequences, approximately 6% of them seen only once. This CDR3 has 14 amino acids. With 3 bases clipped from V and 7 bases from J, the junction kept 6 bases outside the gene matches. Germline CDR1 is DFQATT and CDR2 is SNEGSKA (reference sequence). The sample originates from a study of T-cell reconstitution after alpha-beta-depleted transplantation in children. The study, taken as a whole, reports: Several hundred expanded graft clones reportedly were the source of alpha-beta T cells about two months after transplant. A year post-transplant, T-cell counts and diversity derived mostly from newly produced T cells.

The starting material was PBMCs, mostly from graft donor cells, obtained 60 days after TCRalphabeta/CD19-depleted stem cell transplant. This receptor was identified in a female patient aged 2-10 years who had a stem cell transplant for Fanconi anemia, so the T cells may come from the graft donor. The rearrangement joins TRBV20-1 to TRBJ2-3; 11 positions match TRBD2. CDR3 coding DNA: TGCAGTGCTAGTTTAGCGGGGGGGCCGAATACGCAGTATTTT. Its protein is CSASLAGGPNTQYF.